Shown below are 27 T cell receptor beta chains from a single sample sequenced in a study of blood T cell repertoires in COVID-19. Repertoires were generated with immunoSEQ multiplex PCR, while TCRdb's copy carries only in-frame clones and drops some. Of approximately 170,000 clones listed, roughly 84% are singletons. Input material: peripheral blood. Receptors originate from a woman older than 75 with active or convalescent COVID-19.

The rearrangement links TRBV30 to TRBJ2-5; 9 bases map to TRBD2. The CDR3 length is 15 residues. V lost 0 bases and J lost 4; bases outside the gene matches: 6. Looked up from germline, CDR1 is GTSNPN and CDR2 is SVGIG (reference sequence). CDR3: CAWSVAGGPAETQYF. The CDR3 coding sequence is TGTGCCTGGAGTGTGGCGGGAGGGCCAGCAGAGACCCAGTACTTC.

This rearrangement joins TRBV28 to TRBJ2-1; weak D call: TRBD2 (6 bases). V gave up 2 bases and J gave up 16 bases, with 18 bases separating them. This CDR3 comprises 13 residues. Germline assignment: CDR1 MDHEN and CDR2 SYDVKM. DNA of the CDR3: TGTGCCAGCAGTTTACGGTCGAGCGGGTCCCTTTTCTTC. Translated: CASSLRSSGSLFF.

The chain joins TRBV19 to TRBJ1-5; D perhaps matches TRBD1 (5 bases). The CDR3 extends over 15 amino acids. CDR1 and CDR2 (germline): LNHDA, SQIVND (reference sequence). V lost 6 bases to trimming and J lost 3 bases, with 15 bases between them. CDR3 nucleotides: TGTGCCAGTAGGCCGCGGAGCAGGGACAATCAGCCCCAGCATTTT. Protein sequence: CASRPRSRDNQPQHF.

This clone occurred a few times. J is TRBJ2-5 and V is TRBV5-8; possible D gene TRBD1, 7 bases. Per the germline V gene, CDR1 is SGHTS and CDR2 is YDEGEE. This CDR3 spans 12 amino acids. The ends were cut back, 10 bases at V and 2 bases at J, with 12 bases in the middle. The CDR3 region has the DNA TGTGCCTCACAGGGGACTCAAGAGACCCAGTACTTC. Translation gives CASQGTQETQYF.

The chain uses TRBV5-1 and TRBJ1-3; tentative D call: TRBD1 (6 bases). V lost 3 bases, J lost 4 bases, and 14 bases lay in between. This CDR3 has 15 amino acids. Looked up from germline, CDR1 is SGHRS and CDR2 is YFSETQ. In nucleotides, the CDR3 is TGCGCCAGCAGCTCCGCAGGGGCCTCCGGAAACACCATATATTTT. Translated: CASSSAGASGNTIYF.

The genes are TRBV5-1 and TRBJ2-2; D is possibly TRBD2 (6 bases). The CDR3 spans 15 residues. Germline values: CDR1 SGHRS, CDR2 YFSETQ. V lost 7 bases and J lost 5, with 18 bases in between. The CDR3 DNA reads TGCGCCAGCCGATTAGGCGGGAAGAGGACCGGGGAGCTGTTTTTT. Its protein is CASRLGGKRTGELFF.

This clone has just one count. The chain joins TRBV19 to TRBJ2-1; D is possibly TRBD2 (6 bases). CDR3 size: 11 residues. The V and J ends lost 6 bases and 8 bases respectively, with 8 bases between them. Germline V lookup: CDR1 LNHDA, CDR2 SQIVND (reference sequence). Here the CDR3 reads CASSRLDEQFF. In DNA form, the CDR3 reads TGTGCCAGTAGCCGACTAGATGAGCAGTTCTTC.

The rearrangement uses TRBV6-1 and TRBJ1-1; D gene unclear. Germline loops: CDR1 MNHNS, CDR2 SASEGT. V was cut by 1 base and J by 3 bases, with 9 bases left in between. The CDR3 contains 14 residues. The CDR3 protein is CASSEVNSYTEAFF. The DNA for the CDR3 is TGTGCCAGCAGTGAAGTGAACTCGTACACTGAAGCTTTCTTT.

The CDR3 here is CASSPQGWTEAFF. The CDR3, as DNA: TGTGCCAGCAGCCCCCAGGGTTGGACTGAAGCTTTCTTT. This chain connects TRBV5-5 to TRBJ1-1; a weak D match, TRBD1 (5 bases). Deletions cut 4 bases from V and 5 bases from J, with 12 bases between. CDR1 SGHKS and CDR2 YYEKEE come from the germline V gene (reference sequence). The CDR3 is 13 amino acids.

J is TRBJ2-1 and V is TRBV2, with TRBD2 matching 10 bases. From germline, CDR1 is SNHLY and CDR2 FYNNEI. Germline trimming cut 2 bases from V and 3 bases from J; bases unmatched to any gene: 1. There are 15 residues in the CDR3. The CDR3 is CASSELAGDYNEQFF. Written as DNA, the CDR3 is TGTGCCAGCAGTGAACTAGCGGGGGACTACAATGAGCAGTTCTTC.

The J gene is TRBJ1-6, the V gene TRBV3-1 (or the pseudogene TRBV3-2); unclear D gene. The germline V and J ends were trimmed by 0 bases and 10 bases, with 7 bases remaining between them. Germline values: CDR1 LGHDT, CDR2 YNNKEL (reference sequence). This CDR3 comprises 13 residues. DNA for the CDR3: TGTGCCAGCAGCCAAGATGGGCAGTCACCCCTCCACTTT. Encoded protein: CASSQDGQSPLHF.

This chain uses TRBV5-6 with TRBJ1-3; 8 positions match TRBD1. Losses at the gene ends were 5 bases for V and 4 bases for J; bases not matched to a gene: 2. The CDR3 is 13 residues long. CDR1 and CDR2 (germline): SGHDT, YYEEEE. The CDR3 loop reads CASRRTGGNTIYF. DNA of the CDR3: TGTGCCAGCAGACGGACAGGGGGAAACACCATATATTTT. The full variable domain, its missing parts supplied by reference TRBV5-6 and TRBJ1-3, is DAGVTQSPTHLIKTRGQQVTLRCSPKSGHDTVSWYQQALGQGPQFIFQYYEEEERQRGNFPDRFSGHQFPNYSSELNVNALLLGDSALYLCASRRTGGNTIYFGEGSWLTVV.

V usage is TRBV6-1 and J usage is TRBJ2-6, with D unresolved. V was trimmed by 2 bases and J by 4 bases, leaving 15 bases between them. Germline CDR1 reads MNHNS; CDR2 reads SASEGT. This CDR3 spans 17 amino acids. The CDR3 DNA reads as TGTGCCAGCAGTGAATTGGCAGTATCTTCCGGGGCCAACGTCCTGACTTTC. Translation gives CASSELAVSSGANVLTF.

The rearrangement links TRBV7-3 to TRBJ1-1, with D unresolved. The germline gives CDR1 SGHTA, CDR2 FQGTGA. The V and J ends lost 5 bases and 2 bases respectively, with 9 bases between them. This CDR3 is 13 amino acids long. In DNA, the CDR3 is TGTGCCAGCAGCCAAGCGCCAAACACTGAAGCTTTCTTT. Translation: CASSQAPNTEAFF.

The chain employs TRBV6-4 and TRBJ2-5, with a weak D call TRBD2 (5 bases). CDR1 and CDR2 (germline): MRHNA, SNTAGT. V lost 3 bases and J lost 5, with 16 bases in between. The CDR3 has 15 amino acids. Here the CDR3 reads CASSDGSVNRETQYF. CDR3 in DNA: TGTGCCAGCAGTGATGGTAGCGTGAATCGGGAGACCCAGTACTTC.

The rearrangement uses TRBV28 and TRBJ1-4, with 7 bases fitting TRBD1. Losses at the gene ends were 6 bases for V and 7 bases for J; bases not matched to a gene: 11. The germline V gene encodes CDR1 MDHEN and CDR2 SYDVKM. This CDR3 spans 15 amino acids. The DNA of the CDR3 is TGTGCCAGCAGACCCCCAGGGGGAAGTGGTGAAAAACTGTTTTTT. It encodes CASRPPGGSGEKLFF.

This rearrangement joins TRBV6-5 to TRBJ1-5; 11 bases line up with TRBD1. CDR1 and CDR2 (germline): MNHEY, SVGAGI. The trim removed 6 bases at V and 7 bases at J, leaving 5 bases unmatched. The CDR3 has 14 residues. CDR3 sequence: CASRMGQGGQPQHF. The DNA of the CDR3 is TGTGCCAGCAGGATGGGACAGGGGGGGCAGCCCCAGCATTTT.

The rearrangement uses TRBV12-5 and TRBJ1-4; no definite D call. V was shortened by 4 bases and J by 2 bases, with 5 bases between the two germline ends. The CDR3 length is 13 residues. The germline V gene encodes CDR1 LGHNT and CDR2 FRNRAP. The CDR3 is CASGSLTNEKLFF. The CDR3 DNA reads TGTGCTAGTGGTTCCTTGACTAATGAAAAACTGTTTTTT.

V usage is TRBV5-1 and J usage is TRBJ1-6, with a tentative D call TRBD1 (6 bases). The CDR3 covers 14 residues. Germline V CDR1 and CDR2: SGHRS, YFSETQ. Trimming stripped 2 bases from V and 5 bases from J, with 8 bases between. The CDR3 here is CASSLQGDNSPLHF. In nucleotides, the CDR3 is TGCGCCAGCAGCTTACAGGGCGATAATTCACCCCTCCACTTT.

V usage is TRBV5-5 and J usage is TRBJ1-2, with 9 bases lining up with TRBD1. The length of the CDR3 is 13 residues. V trimming: 5 bases; J trimming: 7 bases; junction bases outside the gene matches: 6. Germline CDR1 reads SGHKS; CDR2 reads YYEKEE (reference sequence). The CDR3 is CASRRTGAGGYTF. CDR3 DNA: TGTGCCAGCAGACGGACAGGGGCAGGTGGCTACACCTTC.

CDR3 residues: CASSRSTSGQFF. In DNA form, the CDR3 reads TGTGCCAGCAGCCGGTCGACTTCGGGGCAGTTCTTC. This chain uses TRBV12-3 or TRBV12-4 with TRBJ2-1, with D unresolved. The CDR3 length is 12 residues. Between the trimmed V and J ends, which lost 6 bases and 12 bases, there was a span of 15 bases.

This clone has just a few counts. The chain links TRBV12-3 or TRBV12-4 to TRBJ1-1; the D is unclear. This CDR3 has 12 residues. V lost 6 bases and J lost 6, with 11 bases in between. CDR3 protein: CASRNNGAEAFF. The CDR3 DNA follows: TGTGCCAGCAGAAACAATGGTGCTGAAGCTTTCTTT.

V usage is TRBV7-3 and J usage is TRBJ1-3, with D perhaps TRBD1 (5 bases). The length of the CDR3 is 16 residues. Germline-derived CDR1 and CDR2 are SGHTA and FQGTGA. V dropped 1 base and J dropped 1 base, with 11 bases sitting between them. The CDR3 DNA reads TGTGCCAGCAGCTTAAACCCGTCAGGGTCTGGAAACACCATATATTTT. Translating it yields CASSLNPSGSGNTIYF.

This clone was found once. The chain links TRBV6-1 to TRBJ1-2; perhaps TRBD1 as D (6 bases). Trimming shortened V by 1 base and J by 5 bases, and 11 bases separated the two germline ends. CDR1 and CDR2 from the germline V gene are MNHNS and SASEGT. This CDR3 has 14 amino acids. The CDR3 is CASSEEGGAYGYTF. The DNA of the CDR3 is TGTGCCAGCAGTGAAGAAGGGGGGGCGTATGGCTACACCTTC.

The chain combines TRBV6-5 with TRBJ1-2; tentatively, D is TRBD1 (5 bases). CDR3 length: 12 residues. The V gene lost 6 bases and the J gene lost 8 bases, with 13 bases spanning the gap. Per the germline V gene, CDR1 is MNHEY and CDR2 is SVGAGI. The CDR3 DNA is TGTGCCAGCAGGCTGGGGAAGGGGGGCTACACCTTC. It translates to CASRLGKGGYTF.

The rearrangement links TRBV2 to TRBJ1-1, with D possibly TRBD1 on 5 matching bases. The CDR3 length is 14 residues. Trimming took 7 bases from V and 3 from J, leaving 15 bases between them. Germline CDR1 and CDR2: SNHLY and FYNNEI. The chain's CDR3 is CASKGAAGDTEAFF. The CDR3 region has the DNA TGTGCCAGCAAAGGGGCGGCTGGGGACACTGAAGCTTTCTTT.

The V and J genes are TRBV6-1 and TRBJ2-5, with D possibly matching TRBD1 (5 bases). V lost 4 bases, J lost 3 bases, and 18 bases lay in between. The V gene's germline CDR1 is MNHNS and CDR2 SASEGT. There are 16 residues in the CDR3. The CDR3: CASSASIRGSKETQYF. CDR3 bases: TGTGCCAGCAGTGCGTCTATAAGGGGATCTAAAGAGACCCAGTACTTC.